This T cell receptor (beta chain) appears in the sequencing data of a study of CD8 T cells in Susac syndrome. FACS was used to enrich TEMRA cells, whereas the CD8+ and CD4+ T cells were obtained by negative isolation. Reverse transcription of roughly 0.5 to 1 ug RNA was performed with random hexamers. MiXCR, run by TCRdb on the immunoSEQ multiplex PCR reads, gives a single entry per CDR3 protein. The sample contains under 550,000 distinct CDR3 sequences, approximately 85% of which appear only once. Source material: CD8+ T cells from PBMCs. The clonotype originates from a human donor with multiple sclerosis.

CDR3 protein: CASSARPGTLNTGELFF. The CDR3 DNA reads as TGTGCCAGCAGCGCCCGCCCCGGGACACTTAACACCGGGGAGCTGTTTTTT. The rearrangement joins TRBV7-2 to TRBJ2-2, with D possibly matching TRBD1 (6 bases). Germline V lookup: CDR1 SGHTA, CDR2 FQGNSA. V was trimmed by 5 bases and J by 2 bases, leaving 18 bases between them. The CDR3 loop spans 17 amino acids.